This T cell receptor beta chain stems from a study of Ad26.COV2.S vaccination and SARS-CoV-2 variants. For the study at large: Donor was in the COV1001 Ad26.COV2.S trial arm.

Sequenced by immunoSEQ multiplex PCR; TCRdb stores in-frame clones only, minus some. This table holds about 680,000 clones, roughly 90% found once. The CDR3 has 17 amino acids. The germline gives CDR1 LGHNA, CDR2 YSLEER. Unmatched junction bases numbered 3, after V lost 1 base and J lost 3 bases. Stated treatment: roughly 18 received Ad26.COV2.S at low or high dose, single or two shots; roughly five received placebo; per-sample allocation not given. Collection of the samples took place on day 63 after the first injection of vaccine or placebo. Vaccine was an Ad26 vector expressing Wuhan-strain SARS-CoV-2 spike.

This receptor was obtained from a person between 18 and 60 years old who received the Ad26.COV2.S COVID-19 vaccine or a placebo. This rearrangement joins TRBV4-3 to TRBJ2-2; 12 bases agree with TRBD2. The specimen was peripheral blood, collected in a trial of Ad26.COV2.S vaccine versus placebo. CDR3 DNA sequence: TGCGCCAGCAGCCAAGCCCTAGCGGGGGGGCACACCGGGGAGCTGTTTTTT. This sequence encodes CASSQALAGGHTGELFF.